Below, 6 T cell receptor beta chains from the same sample are listed, as sequenced in a study of identical twins. From the 5' RACE reads, TCRdb called clonotypes with MiXCR, one entry per CDR3 protein. The sample lists about 790,000 distinct CDR3 sequences, around a sixth occurring once. These data also formed part of another study, on T cells expressing NK-cell markers.

The sample comprised PBMCs. Source of these receptors: a woman aged 18 to 35 in good health.

This clonotype was seen a handful of times. V and J are TRBV7-9 and TRBJ1-1, with no clear D. Germline CDR1 is SEHNR and CDR2 is FQNEAQ (reference sequence). The CDR3 sequence is 12 residues long. Trimming pared 1 base from V and 10 bases from J, leaving 10 bases between. CDR3 sequence: CASSLERLGAFF. CDR3 nucleotide sequence: TGTGCCAGCAGCTTAGAGCGGTTAGGAGCTTTCTTT.

V is TRBV7-2 and J is TRBJ2-7; D may be TRBD2 (6 bases). V lost 5 bases to trimming and J lost 0 bases, with 17 bases between them. The CDR3 totals 16 residues. Germline-derived CDR1 and CDR2 are SGHTA and FQGNSA. This CDR3 reads CASSLNPGSSSYEQYF. Here the CDR3 DNA reads TGTGCCAGCAGCCTCAACCCCGGGAGTTCCTCCTACGAGCAGTACTTC.

The chain has TRBV18 and TRBJ2-7, with a weak D call TRBD2 (5 bases). Germline V gene sequence: CDR1 KGHSH, CDR2 LQKENI. The CDR3 contains 15 residues. Trimming removed 6 bases from V and 2 bases from J, with 17 bases in between. The CDR3 loop is CASSPGPGVTYEQYF. CDR3 in DNA: TGTGCCAGCTCCCCAGGACCCGGGGTTACCTACGAGCAGTACTTC.

The V call is TRBV10-3, the J call TRBJ2-1, with 8 bases that match TRBD2. Germline V CDR1 and CDR2: ENHRY, SYGVKD. Losses at the gene ends were 7 bases for V and 5 bases for J; bases not matched to a gene: 7. The length of the CDR3 is 14 residues. The CDR3 here is CAIKFSGENNEQFF. CDR3 sequence (DNA): TGTGCCATCAAGTTTAGCGGGGAAAACAATGAGCAGTTCTTC.

In its sample, this clonotype was seen a few times. A junction boundary mismatches the germline segment, possibly from a read error. The rearrangement joins TRBV7-2 to TRBJ2-3; D gene uncertain. CDR1 and CDR2 from the germline V gene are SGHTA and FQGNSA. The CDR3 loop spans 16 amino acids. CDR3 bases: TGTGCCAGCAGCTTACAACCCCAGGCCAGCACGGATACGCAGTATTTT. Protein sequence: CASSLQPQASTDTQYF.

The rearrangement joins TRBV6-5 to TRBJ2-1; TRBD1 agrees at 8 bases. V gave up 4 bases and J gave up 3 bases; unmatched junction bases: 11. The CDR3 length is 17 residues. Germline CDR1 and CDR2: MNHEY and SVGAGI. The DNA for the CDR3 is TGTGCCAGCAGTTCTCCTACAGGGGGAGGTGACTACAATGAGCAGTTCTTC. This encodes CASSSPTGGGDYNEQFF.